Below, 17 T cell receptor beta chains from the same sample are listed, as sequenced in a study of blood T cells in healthy people across ages. A sample-barcoded 5' primer and a J-beta primer mix were used in a second PCR of roughly 7 to 11 cycles. TCRdb called the 5' RACE reads again in MiXCR, with one record for every CDR3 protein. Among more than 600,000 distinct CDR3 sequences listed, roughly 25% were seen once. These data also featured in a second study, about T cells of mothers and their children.

Sequencing was done on a sample of blood. Receptors were obtained from a boy aged 10-17 years in good health.

The gene calls are TRBV12-5 and TRBJ1-1; the match to TRBD1 covers 10 bases. CDR3 length: 19 residues. Per germline, CDR1 LGHNT and CDR2 FRNRAP. The junction had 13 bases not matched to a gene; V was cut back by 3 bases and J by 0 bases. The CDR3 loop reads CASGLNRDRGLDLNTEAFF. CDR3 DNA: TGTGCTAGTGGTTTAAACCGGGACAGGGGACTCGATTTGAACACTGAAGCTTTCTTT.

The chain uses TRBV20-1 and TRBJ2-5, with a weak D call TRBD2 (6 bases). There are 11 residues in the CDR3. From germline, CDR1 is DFQATT and CDR2 SNEGSKA (reference sequence). The CDR3 DNA follows: TGCAGCGGGGAGGACGCAGAGACCCAGTACTTC. Its protein is CSGEDAETQYF.

The rearrangement joins TRBV29-1 to TRBJ1-4; tentative D call: TRBD1 (6 bases). Trimming pared 6 bases from V and 6 bases from J, leaving 17 bases between. CDR1 and CDR2 (germline): SQVTM, ANQGSEA. The CDR3 extends over 14 amino acids. The CDR3 loop is CSVASGGSDEKLFF. CDR3 DNA: TGCAGCGTCGCAAGTGGGGGCTCAGATGAAAAACTGTTTTTT. Complete variable domain (other parts from reference TRBV29-1 and TRBJ1-4): SAVISQKPSRDICQRGTSLTIQCQVDSQVTMMFWYRQQPGQSLTLIATANQGSEATYESGFVIDKFPISRPNLTFSTLTVSNMSPEDSSIYLCSVASGGSDEKLFFGSGTQLSVL.

The chain links TRBV27 to TRBJ2-6; 8 positions match TRBD1. The germline CDR1 and CDR2 sequences are MNHEY and SMNVEV (reference sequence). This CDR3 comprises 16 residues. Trimming cost V 4 bases and J 4 bases; bases outside gene matches: 6. This CDR3 is CASSYPRGLGANVLTF. Here the CDR3 DNA reads TGTGCCAGCAGTTACCCCAGGGGGCTGGGGGCCAACGTCCTGACTTTC.

This chain uses TRBV13 with TRBJ1-4; possible D gene TRBD1, 6 bases. With 4 bases removed from V and 10 bases from J, the gap between germline ends came to 19 bases. This CDR3 comprises 15 residues. Germline values: CDR1 PRHDT, CDR2 FYEKMQ (reference sequence). The CDR3 DNA reads as TGTGCCAGCAGCTCCCGTTTGGCAGGGGATTCAAAACTGTTTTTT. Encoded protein: CASSSRLAGDSKLFF.

In the case of this clonotype: Being one base from a much bigger clone, this may be a read error. V gene TRBV5-1 combines with J gene TRBJ1-6; D gene ambiguous. The CDR3 has 14 residues. V lost 0 bases to trimming and J lost 8 bases, with 9 bases between them. The germline V gene encodes CDR1 SGHRS and CDR2 YFSETQ. The CDR3, as DNA: TGCGCCAGCAGCTTGGCCGGGGATGATTCACCCCTCCACTTT. Amino acid sequence: CASSLAGDDSPLHF.

CDR3 sequence: CASRPRLAGDTDTQYF. The CDR3 DNA reads as TGTGCCAGCCGACCCCGGCTAGCGGGGGACACAGATACGCAGTATTTT. The J gene is TRBJ2-3, the V gene TRBV5-5; 10 nucleotides align to TRBD2. Germline lookup yields CDR1 SGHKS and CDR2 YYEKEE (reference sequence). The V and J ends lost 7 bases and 2 bases, in that order; junction bases with no gene match: 10. The CDR3 has 16 residues.

In its sample, this clonotype was seen many times. At one end, the junction sequence differs from germline, possibly due to a read error. The rearrangement uses TRBV12-3 or TRBV12-4 and TRBJ2-5, with D possibly matching TRBD2 (5 bases). This CDR3 has 11 amino acids. The CDR3 here is CASSLAETQYF. The CDR3 region has the DNA TGTGCCAGCAGCTTAGCGGAGACCCAGTACTTC.

The genes are TRBV7-2 and TRBJ2-5, with D perhaps matching TRBD2 (6 bases). Near its end, the DNA agrees better with TRBJ2-1, so the J call may be wrong. The CDR3 sequence is 12 residues long. The V gene's germline CDR1 is SGHTA and CDR2 FQGNSA. CDR3 in DNA: TGTGCCAGCAGTCCTAGCGCGGGTGAGCAGTTCTTC. It yields the protein CASSPSAGEQFF.

The chain recombines TRBV12-5 with TRBJ1-5; no clear D gene. Trimming pared 10 bases from V and 6 bases from J, leaving 16 bases between. Germline V CDR1 and CDR2: LGHNT, FRNRAP. The CDR3 is made up of 13 amino acids. The DNA of the CDR3 is TGTGCTATCAACTATGGGGAGGGTCAGCCCCAGCATTTT. The encoded protein is CAINYGEGQPQHF.

Only a few counts were recorded for this clonotype. V gene TRBV29-1 combines with J gene TRBJ2-7; 8 bases agree with TRBD2. CDR1 is SQVTM and CDR2 is ANQGSEA in the germline V gene. CDR3 length: 14 amino acids. The J segment lost 3 bases and the V segment lost 3 bases, leaving 7 bases of the junction unmatched. This CDR3 is CSVDVSGGRYEQYF. The CDR3 DNA sequence: TGCAGCGTTGATGTGTCGGGGGGGCGCTACGAGCAGTACTTC.

The rearrangement uses TRBV4-2 and TRBJ2-5; maybe TRBD2 (6 bases). The DNA end favors TRBJ2-1, so the J call may be wrong. This CDR3 is 16 amino acids long. Germline loops: CDR1 LGHNA, CDR2 YNFKEQ. The CDR3 reads CASSQESGTDDNEQFF. CDR3 DNA: TGTGCCAGCAGCCAAGAATCCGGGACTGACGACAATGAGCAGTTCTTC.

This clonotype appeared a few times. The V call is TRBV7-9, the J call TRBJ2-1; 10 bases are a match to TRBD1. Germline CDR1 is SEHNR and CDR2 is FQNEAQ (reference sequence). This CDR3 spans 16 amino acids. J was trimmed by 4 bases and V by 6 bases; bases with no gene match: 9. The CDR3 DNA reads as TGTGCCAGCAGGTCACCCGGGACAGGGGTTTACAATGAGCAGTTCTTC. As protein: CASRSPGTGVYNEQFF.

The V gene is TRBV6-6, the J gene TRBJ1-2; D is ambiguous. Deletions cut 10 bases from V and 7 bases from J, with 19 bases between. Germline V gene lookup returns CDR1 MNHNY and CDR2 SVGAGI (reference sequence). The CDR3 has 13 amino acids. The chain's CDR3 is CANSGIGYRGYTF. As DNA, the CDR3 is TGTGCCAACTCCGGGATAGGTTATCGTGGCTACACCTTC.

The table lists this clonotype with a few counts. The V call is TRBV11-2, the J call TRBJ2-7; TRBD1 aligns across 8 bases. Trimming cost V 5 bases and J 0 bases; bases outside gene matches: 6. Germline loops: CDR1 SGHAT, CDR2 FQNNGV. This CDR3 comprises 15 residues. The CDR3 spells CASSTTGQVSYEQYF. Here the CDR3 DNA reads TGTGCCAGCAGCACCACGGGACAGGTCTCCTACGAGCAGTACTTC.

This clonotype was counted a few times. V is TRBV18 and J is TRBJ1-1; D not resolved. Germline loops: CDR1 KGHSH, CDR2 LQKENI. This CDR3 spans 14 amino acids. V was trimmed by 0 bases and J by 6 bases, leaving 11 bases between them. The CDR3 bases are TGTGCCAGCTCACCACCTCACGGAATCGCTGAAGCTTTCTTT. It yields the protein CASSPPHGIAEAFF.

This clonotype was found a few times. CDR3 DNA: TGCAGCGTGGACAGTCCGACCTCTGTGGGGTTATACAATGAGCAGTTCTTC. This gives the protein CSVDSPTSVGLYNEQFF. The chain recombines TRBV29-1 with TRBJ2-1, with D possibly matching TRBD1 (6 bases). Germline lookup yields CDR1 SQVTM and CDR2 ANQGSEA. The length of the CDR3 is 17 residues. V was shortened by 6 bases and J by 4 bases, with 25 bases between the two germline ends.